This is a list of T cell receptor beta chains from one sample in a study of regulatory T cells in long-lasting Graves disease. TCRdb re-called the multiplex PCR reads with MiXCR, one entry per CDR3 protein. The table records about 610,000 distinct CDR3 sequences, around 15% of them present only once. The same sample was also studied in work on T cells in Graves' hyperthyroidism and ophthalmopathy.

This specimen was peripheral blood mononuclear cells (PBMCs), taken at new diagnosis, from a patient treated with antithyroid drugs. The receptor set was obtained from a man aged 18 to 30 with Graves disease. The CDR3 runs from the conserved cysteine through the conserved F or W. The order of the fields is V gene, clone size, D gene, J gene, CDR3 DNA, CDR3 protein. The D gene is left open where the match is weak. Clone size is given for some rows only: seen once, a few or many times, or a class if the clone is expanded.

v_gene: TRBV28
abundance: many
d_gene: TRBD1
j_gene: TRBJ2-7
CDR3nt: TGTGCCAGCAGTCCCCCCCGGACAGGGTACTACGAGCAGTACTTC
CDR3aa: CASSPPRTGYYEQYF

v_gene: TRBV28
abundance: -
d_gene: -
j_gene: TRBJ2-5
CDR3nt: TGTGCCATCCAAGGGGGAGAGACCCAGTACTTC
CDR3aa: CAIQGGETQYF

v_gene: TRBV7-3
abundance: many
d_gene: TRBD1
j_gene: TRBJ1-1
CDR3nt: TGTGCCAGCAGCTTAACGATGAGCCTAAGGGGGCCGAACACTGAAGCTTTCTTT
CDR3aa: CASSLTMSLRGPNTEAFF

v_gene: TRBV18
abundance: many
d_gene: -
j_gene: TRBJ2-2
CDR3nt: TGTGCCAGCTCACCATCAAGAAACACCGGGGAGCTGTTTTTT
CDR3aa: CASSPSRNTGELFF

v_gene: TRBV6-1
abundance: few
d_gene: -
j_gene: TRBJ1-1
CDR3nt: TGTGCCAGCAGTCCTACGGCCAGAAACACTGAAGCTTTCTTT
CDR3aa: CASSPTARNTEAFF

v_gene: TRBV28
abundance: many
d_gene: -
j_gene: TRBJ1-5
CDR3nt: TGTGCCAGCAGTTTTGGGAGGGTCCAGCCCCAGCATTTT
CDR3aa: CASSFGRVQPQHF

v_gene: TRBV27
abundance: many
d_gene: -
j_gene: TRBJ2-7
CDR3nt: TGTGCCAGCAGTTTTAAACGGGCCTCCTACGAGCAGTACTTC
CDR3aa: CASSFKRASYEQYF

v_gene: TRBV12-3/TRBV12-4
abundance: few
d_gene: -
j_gene: TRBJ1-5
CDR3nt: TGTGCCAGCAGTTTACATGGACCTACGTGGCTCCAGCATTTT
CDR3aa: CASSLHGPTWLQHF

v_gene: TRBV7-2
abundance: few
d_gene: -
j_gene: TRBJ1-2
CDR3nt: TGTGCCAGCAGCCCCACGGGAGCCCGCTACACCTTC
CDR3aa: CASSPTGARYTF

v_gene: TRBV29-1
abundance: many
d_gene: TRBD1
j_gene: TRBJ2-7
CDR3nt: TGCAGCGTTGAGGTGGGGGACAGCTACGAGCAGTACTTC
CDR3aa: CSVEVGDSYEQYF

v_gene: TRBV2
abundance: many
d_gene: -
j_gene: TRBJ1-1
CDR3nt: TGTGCCAGCGGTTTTGGGAACACTGAAGCTTTCTTT
CDR3aa: CASGFGNTEAFF

v_gene: TRBV2
abundance: many
d_gene: TRBD1
j_gene: TRBJ1-5
CDR3nt: TGTGCCAGCAGTAACCCGACAGGGTATCAGCCCCAGCATTTT
CDR3aa: CASSNPTGYQPQHF

v_gene: TRBV20-1
abundance: many
d_gene: TRBD2
j_gene: TRBJ2-1
CDR3nt: TGCAGTGCCCACCCCCGGAGCGGGAGGAACAATGAGCAGTTCTTC
CDR3aa: CSAHPRSGRNNEQFF

v_gene: TRBV12-3/TRBV12-4
abundance: many
d_gene: -
j_gene: TRBJ2-4
CDR3nt: TGTGCCAGCAGTTTAGAGCGTGGAAGCATTCAGTACTTC
CDR3aa: CASSLERGSIQYF

v_gene: TRBV30
abundance: -
d_gene: -
j_gene: TRBJ2-2
CDR3nt: TGTGCCTGGAGCCAGCGGGCAACGAACACCGGGGAGCTGTTTTTT
CDR3aa: CAWSQRATNTGELFF

v_gene: TRBV30
abundance: many
d_gene: -
j_gene: TRBJ2-1
CDR3nt: TGTGCCTGGAGTGTTTCTCTAGTTGGAGATGAGCAGTTCTTC
CDR3aa: CAWSVSLVGDEQFF

v_gene: TRBV6-1
abundance: many
d_gene: TRBD2
j_gene: TRBJ2-7
CDR3nt: TGTGCCAGCAGGCTCGGGAGGTACGAGCAGTACTTC
CDR3aa: CASRLGRYEQYF

v_gene: TRBV20-1
abundance: -
d_gene: TRBD2
j_gene: TRBJ2-2
CDR3nt: TGCAGTGCTAGAGATCTGGGGAGGGCCGGCACCGGGGAGCTGTTTTTT
CDR3aa: CSARDLGRAGTGELFF

v_gene: TRBV5-1
abundance: few
d_gene: -
j_gene: TRBJ2-3
CDR3nt: TGCGCCAGCAGCTTGGGTGTTTTTGGCAGGAGCACAGATACGCAGTATTTT
CDR3aa: CASSLGVFGRSTDTQYF

v_gene: TRBV13
abundance: -
d_gene: -
j_gene: TRBJ2-1
CDR3nt: TGTGCCAGCAGCTTAGGCGTGGGCTCCTACAATGAGCAGTTCTTC
CDR3aa: CASSLGVGSYNEQFF

v_gene: TRBV4-1
abundance: -
d_gene: TRBD2
j_gene: TRBJ2-3
CDR3nt: TGCGCCAGCAGCCAAACTAGCGGGAGGGCCGGTACGCAGTATTTT
CDR3aa: CASSQTSGRAGTQYF

v_gene: TRBV4-1
abundance: -
d_gene: TRBD2
j_gene: TRBJ2-1
CDR3nt: TGCGCCAGCCGCAACATTAGCGGGAGGCCCTCCAACAGGGTCTTC
CDR3aa: CASRNISGRPSNRVF

v_gene: TRBV7-3
abundance: few
d_gene: TRBD1
j_gene: TRBJ2-2
CDR3nt: TGTGCCAGCAGCTCCGTCCCGGGACAGGGCACGGGCACCGGGGAGCTGTTTTTT
CDR3aa: CASSSVPGQGTGTGELFF

v_gene: TRBV6-2/TRBV6-3
abundance: many
d_gene: TRBD1
j_gene: TRBJ2-3
CDR3nt: TGTGCCAGCACCTTGATCGGGCAGGGGGCAGTAGATACGCAGTATTTT
CDR3aa: CASTLIGQGAVDTQYF

v_gene: TRBV12-3/TRBV12-4
abundance: many
d_gene: TRBD1
j_gene: TRBJ2-7
CDR3nt: TGTGCCAGCAGTTGGACAGGGCCCCTTTTTGTCGAGCAGTACTTC
CDR3aa: CASSWTGPLFVEQYF

v_gene: TRBV30
abundance: many
d_gene: TRBD2
j_gene: TRBJ2-3
CDR3nt: TGTGCCTGGAAACGGGAGGCGGGCACAGATACGCAGTATTTT
CDR3aa: CAWKREAGTDTQYF

v_gene: TRBV6-9
abundance: -
d_gene: -
j_gene: TRBJ2-1
CDR3nt: TGTGCCAGCAGTTACGGACAGCTTAATGAGCAGTTCTTC
CDR3aa: CASSYGQLNEQFF

v_gene: TRBV11-1
abundance: -
d_gene: TRBD1
j_gene: TRBJ2-7
CDR3nt: TGTGCCAGCAGCATTCGGACAGGGGGCGCGTCAGGGATATACGAGCAGTACTTC
CDR3aa: CASSIRTGGASGIYEQYF

v_gene: TRBV7-9
abundance: many
d_gene: -
j_gene: TRBJ1-1
CDR3nt: TGTGCCAGCAGCTTAGGAGCGGCACAGATGAACACTGAAGCTTTCTTT
CDR3aa: CASSLGAAQMNTEAFF

v_gene: TRBV7-8
abundance: many
d_gene: TRBD2
j_gene: TRBJ2-5
CDR3nt: TGTGCCAGCAGCCCCCTCCCCGGGGGGGGGGGGCAAGAGACCCAGTACTTC
CDR3aa: CASSPLPGGGGQETQYF

v_gene: TRBV13
abundance: many
d_gene: TRBD2
j_gene: TRBJ2-7
CDR3nt: TGTGCCAGCAGCTCGAGGACTAGCGTCTACGAGCAGTACTTC
CDR3aa: CASSSRTSVYEQYF

v_gene: TRBV6-2/TRBV6-3
abundance: many
d_gene: -
j_gene: TRBJ2-2
CDR3nt: TGTGCCAGCAGTCAGGGTCGGGAGAGTGCCCTCACCGGGGAGCTGTTTTTT
CDR3aa: CASSQGRESALTGELFF

v_gene: TRBV24-1
abundance: many
d_gene: -
j_gene: TRBJ2-2
CDR3nt: TGTGCCACCTCCGGTTCGGGGGTCACCGGGGAGCTGTTTTTT
CDR3aa: CATSGSGVTGELFF

v_gene: TRBV29-1
abundance: -
d_gene: TRBD2
j_gene: TRBJ2-7
CDR3nt: TGCAGCGGAGCTAGCGGGAGGGCCAACGAGCAGTACTTC
CDR3aa: CSGASGRANEQYF

v_gene: TRBV28
abundance: -
d_gene: TRBD1
j_gene: TRBJ2-3
CDR3nt: TGTGCCAGCAGTAATCCGGGACAGGGGGGGGCGGTAGAGACAGATACGCAGTATTTT
CDR3aa: CASSNPGQGGAVETDTQYF

v_gene: TRBV19
abundance: -
d_gene: TRBD1
j_gene: TRBJ2-7
CDR3nt: TGTGCCAGTAGTTTTACAGGGGGCACGGACGAGCAGTACTTC
CDR3aa: CASSFTGGTDEQYF

v_gene: TRBV7-6
abundance: -
d_gene: -
j_gene: TRBJ1-1
CDR3nt: TGTGCCAGCAGCTTAGAGGTGGCAGGACTGAACACTGAAGCTTTCTTT
CDR3aa: CASSLEVAGLNTEAFF

v_gene: TRBV20-1
abundance: many
d_gene: -
j_gene: TRBJ2-4
CDR3nt: TGCAGTGCTAGAGGACCCGTTTCTCAGGCCAAAAACATTCAGTACTTC
CDR3aa: CSARGPVSQAKNIQYF

v_gene: TRBV15
abundance: few
d_gene: TRBD1
j_gene: TRBJ2-7
CDR3nt: TGTGCCACCAGCAGACAGGGGGCCCCAGCCGAGCAGTACTTC
CDR3aa: CATSRQGAPAEQYF

v_gene: TRBV27
abundance: many
d_gene: -
j_gene: TRBJ1-1
CDR3nt: TGTGCCAGCAGTTTATCGACGGCGGGGAACACTGAAGCTTTCTTT
CDR3aa: CASSLSTAGNTEAFF